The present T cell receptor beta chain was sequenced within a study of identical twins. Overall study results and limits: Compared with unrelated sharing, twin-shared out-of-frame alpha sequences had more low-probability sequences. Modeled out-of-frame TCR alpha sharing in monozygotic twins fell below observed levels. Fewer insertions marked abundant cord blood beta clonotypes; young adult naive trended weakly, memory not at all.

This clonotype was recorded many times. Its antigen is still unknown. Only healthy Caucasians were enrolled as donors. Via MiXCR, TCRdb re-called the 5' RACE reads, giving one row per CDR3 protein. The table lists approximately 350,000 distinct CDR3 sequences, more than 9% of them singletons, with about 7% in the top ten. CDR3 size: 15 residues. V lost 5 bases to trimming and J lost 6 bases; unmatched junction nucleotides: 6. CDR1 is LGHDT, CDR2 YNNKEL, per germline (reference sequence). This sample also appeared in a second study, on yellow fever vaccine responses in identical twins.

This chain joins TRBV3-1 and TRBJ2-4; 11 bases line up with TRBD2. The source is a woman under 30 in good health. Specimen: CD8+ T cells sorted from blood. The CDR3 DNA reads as TGTGCCAGCAGCTCCACTAGCGGGGGCTCAAACATTCAGTACTTC. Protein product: CASSSTSGGSNIQYF.